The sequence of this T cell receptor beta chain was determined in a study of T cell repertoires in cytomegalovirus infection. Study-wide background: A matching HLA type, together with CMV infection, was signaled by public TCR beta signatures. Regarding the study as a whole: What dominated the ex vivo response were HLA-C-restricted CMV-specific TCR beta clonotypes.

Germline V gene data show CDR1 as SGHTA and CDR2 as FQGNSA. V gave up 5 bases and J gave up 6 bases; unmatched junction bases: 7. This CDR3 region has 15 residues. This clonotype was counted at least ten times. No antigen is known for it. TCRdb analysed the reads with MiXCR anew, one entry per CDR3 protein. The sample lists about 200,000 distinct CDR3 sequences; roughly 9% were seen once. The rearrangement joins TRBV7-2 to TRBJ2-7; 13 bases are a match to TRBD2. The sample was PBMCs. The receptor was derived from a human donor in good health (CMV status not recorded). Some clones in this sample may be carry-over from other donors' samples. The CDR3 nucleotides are TGTGCCAGCAGCCGGACTAGCGGGAGTTCGAGCGAGCAGTACTTC. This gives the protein CASSRTSGSSSEQYF.